A single sample gave rise to the 2 T cell receptor beta chains below, sequenced in a study of blood T cell repertoires in COVID-19. Sequenced by immunoSEQ multiplex PCR; TCRdb stores in-frame clones only, minus some. The sample consists of approximately 120,000 clones, around two thirds of them appearing once. The sequenced sample consisted of peripheral blood. The receptors were gathered from a woman aged 70 to 79 with acute or convalescent COVID-19.

This clone was counted many times. The chain carries TRBV29-1 and TRBJ2-3, with D unclear. CDR1 is SQVTM, CDR2 ANQGSEA, per germline. CDR3 length: 13 residues. V was pared by 7 bases and J by 0 bases, with 11 bases between. The CDR3 is CSAQIGSTDTQYF. The CDR3 nucleotides read TGCAGCGCCCAGATCGGGAGCACAGATACGCAGTATTTT.

This chain joins TRBV6-1 and TRBJ2-7, with 14 bases identical to TRBD2. CDR1 MNHNS and CDR2 SASEGT come from the germline V gene. The V and J ends lost 4 bases and 2 bases, in that order; junction bases with no gene match: 10. The CDR3 is 18 amino acids. CDR3 amino acids: CASSVAGTSGRGAYEQYF. In DNA, the CDR3 is TGTGCCAGCAGTGTAGCCGGGACTAGCGGGAGAGGAGCCTACGAGCAGTACTTC.